Presented here are 14 T cell receptor beta chains from one specimen sequenced in a study of tumor and adjacent non-tumor tissue in lung cancer. The template was RNA from unsorted bulk tissue. A modified ARM-PCR protocol with three rounds of nested PCR amplified TCRbeta. TCRdb ran MiXCR on the multiplex PCR reads and lists one entry per CDR3 protein. The table has about 80,000 distinct CDR3 sequences, roughly 80% seen once. The sequencing input was lung tumor tissue. These receptors all stem from a woman aged 50 to 65 with non-small cell lung cancer.

Points on this clonotype: Compared with germline, one end of the junction differs, possibly owing to a read error. The V and J genes are TRBV5-4 and TRBJ2-1; no clear D. This CDR3 spans 13 amino acids. Per the germline V gene, CDR1 is SGHNT and CDR2 is YYREEE (reference sequence). CDR3 sequence: CTSSLNYSNEQFF. DNA for the CDR3: TGTACCAGCAGCTTGAACTACAGCAATGAGCAGTTCTTC.

Turning to this clonotype: Lacking the conserved final phenylalanine or tryptophan, this CDR3 likely reflects a read error. The V call is TRBV29-1, the J call TRBJ2-2, with 11 bases lining up with TRBD2. Per the germline V gene, CDR1 is SQVTM and CDR2 is ANQGSEA. CDR3 size: 14 residues. CDR3 DNA sequence: TGTAGCGTGGGGACTAGCGGTAACACTGGGGAGCTGTTTTTA. It encodes CSVGTSGNTGELFL.

The table lists this clonotype with a count of one. The V gene is TRBV13, the J gene TRBJ1-6; TRBD1 agrees at 7 bases. The CDR3 runs 18 residues. CDR1 is PRHDT, CDR2 FYEKMQ, per germline (reference sequence). J was trimmed by 0 bases and V by 2 bases; bases with no gene match: 7. The chain's CDR3 is CASSLRGRGRSYNSPLHF. Written as DNA, the CDR3 is TGTGCCAGCAGCTTACGTGGTAGGGGGCGCTCCTATAATTCACCCCTCCACTTT.

About this clonotype itself: An end of the junction differs from the germline gene, which may be a read error. The chain links TRBV29-1 to TRBJ1-2; no clear D. CDR3 length: 12 residues. Germline values: CDR1 SQVTM, CDR2 ANQGSEA. CDR3 amino acids: CSVSTSDYCYNF. The DNA for the CDR3 is TGCAGCGTTTCTACTTCGGACTATTGCTACAACTTC.

A note on this clonotype: An end of the junction does not agree with germline; a read error may underlie this. This chain uses TRBV6-1 with TRBJ2-2; D possibly corresponds to TRBD1 (5 bases). This CDR3 spans 16 amino acids. CDR1 MNHNS and CDR2 SASEGT come from the germline V gene. The CDR3 spells CANMRFSTVNTGELFF. As DNA, the CDR3 is TGCGCCAACATGCGGTTTTCGACAGTGAACACTGGGGAGCTGTTTTTT.

A note on this clonotype: One end of the junction does not line up with germline, which may come from a read error. The genes are TRBV20-1 and TRBJ2-7; 9 bases match TRBD1. CDR3 length: 14 residues. Looked up from germline, CDR1 is DFQATT and CDR2 is SNEGSKA (reference sequence). CDR3 sequence (DNA): TGCAGTGATAGATATTTGGACAGGGGCTACGAGCAGTACTTC. Translated, it gives CSDRYLDRGYEQYF.

This clonotype was detected many times. The V and J genes are TRBV7-2 and TRBJ1-5; no clear D. The germline CDR1 and CDR2 sequences are SGHTA and FQGNSA. The germline V and J ends were trimmed by 3 bases and 3 bases, with 9 bases remaining between them. CDR3 size: 14 residues. The CDR3 DNA follows: TGTGCCAGCAGCTTCGGACCTTCCAATCAGCCCCAGCATTTT. Translating it yields CASSFGPSNQPQHF.

V usage is TRBV6-2 or TRBV6-3 and J usage is TRBJ2-2, with no clear D. The V gene's germline CDR1 is MNHEY and CDR2 SVGEGT. The length of the CDR3 is 18 residues. V was shortened by 2 bases and J by 0 bases, with 16 bases between the two germline ends. The CDR3 nucleotides are TGTGCCAGCAGTTACGTGTCTAGTAAAACGGCGAACACCGGGGAGCTGTTTTTT. It is translated as CASSYVSSKTANTGELFF.

As concerns this clonotype: An end of the junction differs from the germline gene, which may be a read error. The chain recombines TRBV4-1 with TRBJ2-3; 9 bases line up with TRBD2. Germline V gene sequence: CDR1 MGHRA, CDR2 YSYEKL. The CDR3 is 16 residues long. CDR3 residues: CANSQSTSGGKDTQYF. In nucleotides, the CDR3 is TGCGCCAACAGCCAATCGACTAGCGGAGGCAAAGATACGCAGTATTTT.

This chain connects TRBV10-3 to TRBJ2-7, with D hard to call. V lost 10 bases and J 4 bases, leaving 17 bases between the germline ends. The CDR3 is 13 residues long. The germline CDR1 and CDR2 sequences are ENHRY and SYGVKD. DNA of the CDR3: TGTGCCAACACTGGTATATACCCGTACGAGCAGTACTTC. Amino acid sequence: CANTGIYPYEQYF.

This sequence joins TRBV12-3 or TRBV12-4 and TRBJ2-7; 9 nucleotides agree with TRBD2. The CDR3 covers 14 residues. CDR3 sequence reads: CAGSRGTSLYEQYF. The CDR3 DNA reads TGTGCTGGCAGCCGGGGGACTAGCCTTTACGAGCAGTACTTC.

Concerning this clonotype itself: The final CDR3 position lacks the conserved phenylalanine or tryptophan, pointing to a likely read error. It is unclear where the CDR3 begins or ends on the DNA, so no DNA is shown, and the CDR3 is as TCRdb lists it. The chain recombines TRBV4-2 with TRBJ2-5; the table's D call of TRBD1 was not tested on the DNA. Per the germline V gene, CDR1 is LGHNA and CDR2 is YNFKEQ. The CDR3 length is 15 residues, termini included. CDR3: CTSSQVYGRGETQYS.

A word on this clonotype: A read error may be the cause here, since a much bigger clone is one base away. This chain links TRBV28 with TRBJ1-6, with a possible D match to TRBD1 (5 bases). This CDR3 is 15 amino acids long. Germline V gene lookup returns CDR1 MDHEN and CDR2 SYDVKM. CDR3 loop: CASSSPRVRGSPLNF. Written as DNA, the CDR3 is TGTGCCAGCAGTTCACCCAGGGTCCGGGGTTCACCCCTCAACTTT.

Comment on this clonotype: One end of the junction varies from germline; a read error may be responsible. V gene TRBV20-1 combines with J gene TRBJ1-1; D ambiguous. The CDR3 extends over 14 amino acids. Germline lookup yields CDR1 DFQATT and CDR2 SNEGSKA (reference sequence). CDR3 sequence (DNA): TGTACTGCTAACGGGCGCGGGGAGAACACTGGAGCTTTCTTT. Its translation: CTANGRGENTGAFF.